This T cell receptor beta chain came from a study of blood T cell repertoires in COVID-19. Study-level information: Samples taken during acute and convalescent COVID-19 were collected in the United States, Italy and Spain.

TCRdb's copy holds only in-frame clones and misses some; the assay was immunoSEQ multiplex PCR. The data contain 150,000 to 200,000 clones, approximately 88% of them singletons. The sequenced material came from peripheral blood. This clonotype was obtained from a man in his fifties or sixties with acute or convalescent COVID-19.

CDR3 nucleotide sequence: TGTGCCAGCAGCCAACAGGGGGGCACTGAAGCTTTCTTT. Translated: CASSQQGGTEAFF. This chain links TRBV3-1 (or the pseudogene TRBV3-2) with TRBJ1-1, with 7 bases that match TRBD1. The J segment lost 4 bases and the V segment lost 2 bases, leaving 1 base of the junction unmatched. CDR3 length: 13 residues. CDR1 and CDR2 (germline): LGHDT, YNNKEL (reference sequence).